These 19 T cell receptor beta chains originate from one sample sequenced in a study of Ad26.COV2.S vaccination and SARS-CoV-2 variants. Method: immunoSEQ multiplex PCR; TCRdb's copy keeps in-frame clones and lacks some. Altogether some 480,000 clones are present, around nine tenths being singletons, with the ten largest covering 10% to 15%. The treatment denotes: approximately 18 received Ad26.COV2.S at low or high dose, single or two shots; 5 received placebo; per-sample allocation not given. The samples were gathered on day 63 after the first injection of vaccine or placebo. The sample here was peripheral blood, taken in a trial of Ad26.COV2.S vaccine versus placebo. These TCRs come from a person aged 18-65 years who received the Ad26.COV2.S COVID-19 vaccine or a placebo.

The CDR3 region is CASSPIGGLSTEAFF. CDR3 DNA: TGTGCCAGCAGTCCTATAGGGGGGCTAAGTACTGAAGCTTTCTTT. The chain couples TRBV6-5 to TRBJ1-1, with TRBD1 as a possible D gene (6 bases). Trimming took off 5 bases at V and 5 bases at J, with 18 bases between the two ends. Germline V CDR1 and CDR2: MNHEY, SVGAGI. The CDR3 runs 15 residues.

V usage is TRBV28 and J usage is TRBJ2-1; D perhaps matches TRBD2 (6 bases). The CDR3 consists of 15 residues. Germline-derived CDR1 and CDR2 are MDHEN and SYDVKM. Trimming pared 5 bases from V and 7 bases from J, leaving 18 bases between. This CDR3 reads CASSPSGGPRNEQFF. The DNA of the CDR3 is TGTGCCAGCAGTCCGTCCGGAGGGCCTAGGAATGAGCAGTTCTTC.

V gene TRBV2 combines with J gene TRBJ1-2; weak D call: TRBD1 (5 bases). The CDR3 is made up of 13 amino acids. The germline V gene encodes CDR1 SNHLY and CDR2 FYNNEI. Trimming took 4 bases from V and 3 from J, leaving 9 bases between them. The CDR3 region has the DNA TGTGCCAGCAGTGGGGGCATTGACTATGGCTACACCTTC. Translating gives CASSGGIDYGYTF.

The V gene is TRBV3-1 (or the pseudogene TRBV3-2), the J gene TRBJ1-1; D is uncertain. The V gene lost 3 bases and the J gene lost 6 bases, with 14 bases spanning the gap. CDR1 is LGHDT, CDR2 YNNKEL, per germline (reference sequence). There are 14 residues in the CDR3. As DNA, the CDR3 is TGTGCCAGCAGCCAGATAAAGACCGGTTCTGAAGCTTTCTTT. Protein sequence: CASSQIKTGSEAFF.

This chain links TRBV30 with TRBJ2-7; D uncertain. V lost 0 bases and J 3 bases, leaving 18 bases between the germline ends. CDR3 length: 16 residues. Per germline, CDR1 GTSNPN and CDR2 SVGIG (reference sequence). The CDR3 sequence is CAWSVFDQAQDYEQYF. The CDR3 nucleotides read TGTGCCTGGAGTGTATTCGACCAGGCCCAGGACTACGAGCAGTACTTC.

The gene calls are TRBV6-6 and TRBJ2-7, with 10 bases lining up with TRBD2. The CDR3 covers 15 residues. Germline CDR1 reads MNHNY; CDR2 reads SVGAGI (reference sequence). With V trimmed by 6 bases and J by 0 bases, 5 bases remained unmatched. The CDR3 sequence is CASSDIAGGSYEQYF. The CDR3 DNA reads as TGTGCCAGCAGCGATATAGCGGGAGGCTCCTACGAGCAGTACTTC.

V gene TRBV5-6 combines with J gene TRBJ1-3, with D perhaps matching TRBD1 (6 bases). The CDR3 has 17 amino acids. The germline V and J ends were trimmed by 4 bases and 4 bases, with 21 bases remaining between them. The germline gives CDR1 SGHDT, CDR2 YYEEEE. CDR3 loop: CASSTFGWGGFGNTIYF. The CDR3 coding sequence is TGTGCCAGCAGCACCTTTGGGTGGGGGGGCTTCGGAAACACCATATATTTT.

The gene calls are TRBV5-1 and TRBJ1-1; a weak D match, TRBD1 (5 bases). Germline V gene data show CDR1 as SGHRS and CDR2 as YFSETQ. The CDR3 has 14 amino acids. Trimming cost V 0 bases and J 6 bases, with 12 bases left between them. CDR3 nucleotide sequence: TGCGCCAGCAGCTTGGTTGGGGCTGGGGCTGAAGCTTTCTTT. As protein: CASSLVGAGAEAFF.

The chain links TRBV30 to TRBJ1-2; TRBD1 might be the D (6 bases). Germline CDR1 reads GTSNPN; CDR2 reads SVGIG (reference sequence). The V end was cut by 1 base, the J end by 4 bases, with 10 bases between. The CDR3 extends over 13 amino acids. The CDR3 loop reads CAWSAQGSYGYTF. The CDR3 nucleotides read TGTGCCTGGAGTGCACAGGGAAGCTATGGCTACACCTTC. Drawing the rest from reference TRBV30 and TRBJ1-2, the complete variable domain is SQTIHQWPATLVQPVGSPLSLECTVEGTSNPNLYWYRQAAGRGLQLLFYSVGIGQISSEVPQNLSASRPQDRQFILSSKKLLLSDSGFYLCAWSAQGSYGYTFGSGTRLTVV.

This clone came up a few times. The chain combines TRBV27 with TRBJ1-2; a possible D gene is TRBD1 (5 bases). Germline loops: CDR1 MNHEY, CDR2 SMNVEV (reference sequence). CDR3 length: 16 residues. V was clipped by 3 bases and J by 1 base, with 15 bases between them. CDR3 sequence: CASSFLPTGNNYGYTF. The DNA for the CDR3 is TGTGCCAGCAGTTTCCTCCCAACAGGAAATAACTATGGCTACACCTTC.

The chain uses TRBV6-1 and TRBJ1-2; D remains ambiguous. The CDR3 is 13 amino acids. Between the trimmed V and J ends, which lost 1 base and 8 bases, there was a span of 11 bases. CDR1 is MNHNS, CDR2 SASEGT, per germline. As DNA, the CDR3 is TGTGCCAGCAGTGAAGTCGGCTCCGGCGGCTACACCTTC. This sequence encodes CASSEVGSGGYTF.

This clone was found once. The rearrangement uses TRBV3-1 (or the pseudogene TRBV3-2) and TRBJ2-1; D not certain. CDR1 is LGHDT, CDR2 YNNKEL, per germline (reference sequence). The CDR3 is 16 residues long. V gave up 0 bases and J gave up 7 bases, with 16 bases separating them. For the CDR3, the DNA is TGTGCCAGCAGCCAAGATAGCCGATCAGTTAAAAATGAGCAGTTCTTC. The encoded protein is CASSQDSRSVKNEQFF.

The rearrangement links TRBV5-4 to TRBJ2-2; 8 nucleotides align to TRBD2. Germline V gene lookup returns CDR1 SGHNT and CDR2 YYREEE (reference sequence). This CDR3 has 14 residues. Trimming cost V 2 bases and J 6 bases; bases outside gene matches: 3. The CDR3 here is CASSLAGDPGELFF. The CDR3 DNA reads as TGTGCCAGCAGCTTAGCGGGAGATCCCGGGGAGCTGTTTTTT.

The gene calls are TRBV19 and TRBJ2-2; no clear D. V lost 5 bases and J lost 7, with 11 bases in between. The CDR3 length is 13 residues. Germline loops: CDR1 LNHDA, CDR2 SQIVND (reference sequence). The CDR3 protein is CASSVGWLGELFF. For the CDR3, the DNA is TGTGCCAGTAGTGTAGGGTGGCTCGGGGAGCTGTTTTTT.

The CDR3 bases are TGTGCCAGCAGTTCCCCCCGGACAGGGGAGAGGATATATGGCTACACCTTC. This sequence encodes CASSSPRTGERIYGYTF. This chain uses TRBV6-2 or TRBV6-3 with TRBJ1-2, with 9 nucleotides matching TRBD1. From germline, CDR1 is MNHEY and CDR2 SVGEGT. This CDR3 has 17 residues. The J segment lost 5 bases and the V segment lost 4 bases, leaving 14 bases of the junction unmatched.

The CDR3 nucleotides are TGTGCCAGCAGCCCTGGGGTTAGCGAGGCCGGGGAGCTGTTTTTT. Translated: CASSPGVSEAGELFF. V and J are TRBV4-2 and TRBJ2-2, with D tentatively TRBD2 (5 bases). With 4 bases removed from V and 6 bases from J, the gap between germline ends came to 15 bases. This CDR3 comprises 15 residues. Per germline, CDR1 LGHNA and CDR2 YNFKEQ.

The V call is TRBV2, the J call TRBJ1-2; 7 bases line up with TRBD1. Trimming at V came to 2 bases and at J to 4 bases, leaving 7 bases not matched to a gene. CDR3 length equals 15 residues. Germline values: CDR1 SNHLY, CDR2 FYNNEI. The CDR3 here is CASSEIWDRSYGYTF. The CDR3 DNA sequence: TGTGCCAGCAGTGAAATTTGGGACAGAAGCTATGGCTACACCTTC.

The V call is TRBV5-8, the J call TRBJ1-4, with D unclear. Germline assignment: CDR1 SGHTS and CDR2 YDEGEE. Trimming took 4 bases from V and 3 from J, leaving 10 bases between them. The CDR3 spans 14 residues. The CDR3 DNA reads as TGTGCCAGCAGCCCCTTTCAGTCTAATGAAAAACTGTTTTTT. Its protein is CASSPFQSNEKLFF.

This clone was picked up one time. The genes are TRBV28 and TRBJ1-2, with D tentatively TRBD1 (5 bases). The germline V gene has CDR1 MDHEN and CDR2 SYDVKM. The ends were cut back, 5 bases at V and 8 bases at J, with 18 bases in the middle. The CDR3 covers 14 residues. The DNA of the CDR3 is TGTGCCAGCAGTAACCCGGGGGGTGCTGGAGGCTACACCTTC. It codes for CASSNPGGAGGYTF.